The 23 T cell receptor beta chains below all came from one sample that was sequenced in a study of early T cells in non-severe SARS-CoV-2 infection. TCRdb processed the 5' RACE reads anew with MiXCR; each CDR3 protein has one entry. The profile shows about 49,000 distinct CDR3 sequences, about 4.6% of them singletons. The sample comprised whole blood. The receptors come from an adult who was a healthcare worker with PCR-confirmed SARS-CoV-2 infection or an uninfected control (not recorded which).

This clonotype was recorded at least ten times. V is TRBV5-8 and J is TRBJ2-1; D is unclear. The germline V gene encodes CDR1 SGHTS and CDR2 YDEGEE. The CDR3 runs to 15 residues. V was clipped by 2 bases and J by 1 base, with 10 bases between them. In DNA form, the CDR3 reads TGTGCCAGCAGCTTCCGCCTTAGATCCTACAATGAGCAGTTCTTC. Protein sequence: CASSFRLRSYNEQFF. Using reference TRBV5-8 and TRBJ2-1 for the parts outside the CDR3, the full variable domain is EAGVTQSPTHLIKTRGQQATLRCSPISGHTSVYWYQQALGLGLQFLLWYDEGEERNRGNFPPRFSGRQFPNYSSELNVNALELEDSALYLCASSFRLRSYNEQFFGPGTRLTVL.

This clonotype was found a few times. This chain connects TRBV7-3 to TRBJ2-5; possibly TRBD1 for D (7 bases). V was trimmed by 1 base and J by 0 bases, leaving 18 bases between them. The CDR3 is made up of 18 amino acids. Germline V lookup: CDR1 SGHTA, CDR2 FQGTGA. CDR3 coding DNA: TGTGCCAGCAGCTTAAAGGGACTGACAGGGTATCACCAAGAGACCCAGTACTTC. Amino acids: CASSLKGLTGYHQETQYF.

This clonotype showed up many times. The V gene is TRBV7-2, the J gene TRBJ2-7; 7 bases match TRBD1. The germline gives CDR1 SGHTA, CDR2 FQGNSA. This CDR3 region has 14 residues. Germline trimming cut 2 bases from V and 4 bases from J; bases unmatched to any gene: 5. The CDR3 region has the DNA TGTGCCAGCAGCTTACAGGGGGTCGGATACGAGCAGTACTTC. Translating gives CASSLQGVGYEQYF.

Many counts were recorded for this clonotype. The chain carries TRBV5-1 and TRBJ1-2, with D possibly being TRBD1 (6 bases). V was shortened by 0 bases and J by 1 base, with 10 bases between the two germline ends. Germline-derived CDR1 and CDR2 are SGHRS and YFSETQ. This CDR3 contains 15 residues. The CDR3 nucleotides read TGCGCCAGCAGCTTGGAACCACAGGGTAACTATGGCTACACCTTC. This sequence encodes CASSLEPQGNYGYTF.

This clonotype was found many times. The chain uses TRBV7-9 and TRBJ1-1; D gene unclear. V shed 5 bases and J shed 0 bases, with 7 bases lying between them. The CDR3 extends over 13 amino acids. Germline V gene lookup returns CDR1 SEHNR and CDR2 FQNEAQ (reference sequence). DNA of the CDR3: TGTGCCAGCAGCGAGGCGGTGAACACTGAAGCTTTCTTT. The encoded protein is CASSEAVNTEAFF. The complete variable domain, with remaining parts taken from reference TRBV7-9 and TRBJ1-1, reads DTGVSQNPRHKITKRGQNVTFRCDPISEHNRLYWYRQTLGQGPEFLTYFQNEAQLEKSRLLSDRFSAERPKGSFSTLEIQRTEQGDSAMYLCASSEAVNTEAFFGQGTRLTVV.

This clonotype was counted a few times. The J gene is TRBJ2-7, the V gene TRBV2, with no clear D. Germline loops: CDR1 SNHLY, CDR2 FYNNEI. This CDR3 has 13 residues. The V end was cut by 2 bases, the J end by 3 bases, with 8 bases between. This chain's CDR3 is CASSELRFYEQYF. CDR3 coding DNA: TGTGCCAGCAGTGAATTGCGGTTCTACGAGCAGTACTTC.

The sample holds many counts of this clonotype. V gene TRBV27 combines with J gene TRBJ2-1; possibly TRBD1 or TRBD2 for D (5 bases each). Germline-derived CDR1 and CDR2 are MNHEY and SMNVEV (reference sequence). V was trimmed by 5 bases and J by 3 bases, leaving 17 bases between them. This CDR3 contains 16 residues. This CDR3 is CASSGPLGAGYNEQFF. Here the CDR3 DNA reads TGTGCCAGCAGTGGCCCCCTCGGGGCTGGCTACAATGAGCAGTTCTTC.

Ten or more counts support this clonotype. CDR3 sequence reads: CASSYEALGYTF. In nucleotides, the CDR3 is TGTGCCAGCAGCTACGAGGCTCTCGGCTACACCTTC. The genes are TRBV7-9 and TRBJ1-2, with D uncertain. CDR3 length: 12 residues. Germline CDR1 reads SEHNR; CDR2 reads FQNEAQ (reference sequence). With 4 bases removed from V and 8 bases from J, the gap between germline ends came to 11 bases.

The gene calls are TRBV29-1 and TRBJ1-1, with 7 bases lining up with TRBD1. The trim removed 6 bases at V and 0 bases at J, leaving 10 bases unmatched. Germline CDR1 reads SQVTM; CDR2 reads ANQGSEA. The CDR3 spans 15 residues. This CDR3 is CSVLEGGSMNTEAFF. The CDR3 nucleotides read TGCAGCGTCCTCGAAGGGGGCTCGATGAACACTGAAGCTTTCTTT.

In its sample, this clonotype was seen many times. The chain has TRBV11-2 and TRBJ2-1; 13 bases line up with TRBD2. The CDR3 is made up of 15 amino acids. V gave up 3 bases and J gave up 7 bases; unmatched junction bases: 3. The germline V gene encodes CDR1 SGHAT and CDR2 FQNNGV. The CDR3 loop reads CASSFGTSGENEQFF. The CDR3 bases are TGTGCCAGCAGCTTCGGGACTAGCGGGGAGAATGAGCAGTTCTTC.

This clonotype was detected a few times. As DNA, the CDR3 is TGTGCCAGCAGTCCTAACAGCCCGACAGGCGGAGGAGAGACCCAGTACTTC. Amino acid sequence: CASSPNSPTGGGETQYF. This sequence joins TRBV12-3 or TRBV12-4 and TRBJ2-5; D possibly corresponds to TRBD1 (6 bases). Trimming stripped 5 bases from V and 4 bases from J, with 23 bases between. The CDR3 spans 17 residues.

Points on this clonotype: The junction shows a germline mismatch at one end, possibly a read error. J is TRBJ2-3 and V is TRBV7-2; no clear D. Germline CDR1 is SGHTA and CDR2 is FQGNSA. The CDR3 consists of 15 residues. In DNA form, the CDR3 reads TGTGCCAGCAGCTTAGCCCAACAGTTCACATATACGCAGTATTTT. It codes for CASSLAQQFTYTQYF.

This clonotype has a count of ten or more. V and J are TRBV27 and TRBJ2-1; 8 bases match TRBD1. The germline gives CDR1 MNHEY, CDR2 SMNVEV (reference sequence). This CDR3 spans 15 amino acids. The junction had 14 bases not matched to a gene; V was cut back by 6 bases and J by 10 bases. CDR3 DNA sequence: TGTGCCAGCAGCGCAGACAGGGGCGGACGTTCGGAGCAGTTCTTC. Encoded protein: CASSADRGGRSEQFF.

This clonotype was recorded at least ten times. V gene TRBV30 combines with J gene TRBJ2-1; 7 bases are shared with TRBD1. Germline-derived CDR1 and CDR2 are GTSNPN and SVGIG (reference sequence). The CDR3 extends over 15 amino acids. J gave up 0 bases and V 1 base, and 3 bases lay outside the gene matches. This chain's CDR3 is CAWSGGTDSYNEQFF. In DNA form, the CDR3 reads TGTGCCTGGAGTGGAGGGACAGACTCCTACAATGAGCAGTTCTTC.

This clonotype was detected many times. The rearrangement joins TRBV20-1 to TRBJ1-4; a possible D gene is TRBD1 (6 bases). The V gene's germline CDR1 is DFQATT and CDR2 SNEGSKA (reference sequence). The CDR3 extends over 12 amino acids. Trimming cost V 2 bases and J 11 bases, with 12 bases left between them. The CDR3 spells CSARQAQGKLFF. The DNA for the CDR3 is TGCAGTGCTAGACAAGCCCAGGGGAAACTGTTTTTT.

Many counts were recorded for this clonotype. This chain joins TRBV19 and TRBJ2-3; D may be TRBD2 (5 bases). Germline-derived CDR1 and CDR2 are LNHDA and SQIVND (reference sequence). The CDR3 spans 14 residues. Trimming took 2 bases from V and 0 from J, leaving 6 bases between them. CDR3 nucleotide sequence: TGTGCCAGTAGTATAACGGGGAGCACAGATACGCAGTATTTT. Translated: CASSITGSTDTQYF.

This clonotype was seen at least ten times. The V gene is TRBV7-9, the J gene TRBJ2-1, with 8 bases that match TRBD1. Germline-derived CDR1 and CDR2 are SEHNR and FQNEAQ (reference sequence). The CDR3 length is 14 residues. V dropped 5 bases and J dropped 5; count of bases not matched to a gene: 5. This CDR3 is CASSPPTGDNEQFF. The CDR3 region has the DNA TGTGCCAGCAGCCCGCCGACAGGGGACAATGAGCAGTTCTTC.

The sample holds a few counts of this clonotype. The genes are TRBV29-1 and TRBJ2-7; D is ambiguous. CDR3 length equals 13 residues. Germline-derived CDR1 and CDR2 are SQVTM and ANQGSEA. V lost 4 bases and J 2 bases, leaving 12 bases between the germline ends. CDR3 DNA sequence: TGCAGCGTTGGGATGGAGTTCCCCTACGAGCAGTACTTC. Its translation: CSVGMEFPYEQYF.

This clonotype occurred many times. This chain connects TRBV10-3 to TRBJ1-4; the D is unclear. The CDR3 has 12 residues. CDR1 is ENHRY, CDR2 SYGVKD, per germline. The V end was cut by 6 bases, the J end by 8 bases, with 10 bases between. CDR3 sequence (DNA): TGTGCCATCAGCCCCTATGGAGAAAAACTGTTTTTT. Protein sequence: CAISPYGEKLFF.

Many counts were recorded for this clonotype. V usage is TRBV4-2 and J usage is TRBJ2-7; D is unresolved. CDR1 is LGHNA and CDR2 is YNFKEQ in the germline V gene. The CDR3 has 14 amino acids. V was clipped by 1 base and J by 5 bases, with 12 bases between them. The CDR3 reads CASSQVGQANEQYF. The CDR3, as DNA: TGTGCCAGCAGCCAAGTCGGCCAGGCCAACGAGCAGTACTTC.

At least ten counts were recorded for this clonotype. V gene TRBV6-2 or TRBV6-3 combines with J gene TRBJ1-5, with TRBD1 matching 7 bases. Per germline, CDR1 MNHEY and CDR2 SVGEGT. The CDR3 has 16 residues. V was clipped by 2 bases and J by 3 bases; unmatched bases: 7. The CDR3 sequence is CASSYRGRPPNQPQHF. The CDR3 DNA sequence: TGTGCCAGCAGTTACAGGGGGCGGCCGCCCAATCAGCCCCAGCATTTT.

This clonotype was found many times. The chain carries TRBV29-1 and TRBJ1-2; perhaps TRBD1 as D (6 bases). Germline V gene data show CDR1 as SQVTM and CDR2 as ANQGSEA. V lost 6 bases and J lost 2, with 19 bases in between. The CDR3 totals 15 residues. The CDR3 DNA is TGCAGCGTAGACGACGTAAAGGGGGGCAACTATGGCTACACCTTC. Translated: CSVDDVKGGNYGYTF.

In its sample, this clonotype was seen a few times. V usage is TRBV5-1 and J usage is TRBJ2-1; D is unresolved. CDR1 and CDR2 from the germline V gene are SGHRS and YFSETQ. The germline V and J ends were trimmed by 0 bases and 10 bases, with 8 bases remaining between them. The CDR3 runs 12 residues. The CDR3 coding sequence is TGCGCCAGCAGCTTGGATTCCCAGGAGCAGTTCTTC. Protein product: CASSLDSQEQFF.